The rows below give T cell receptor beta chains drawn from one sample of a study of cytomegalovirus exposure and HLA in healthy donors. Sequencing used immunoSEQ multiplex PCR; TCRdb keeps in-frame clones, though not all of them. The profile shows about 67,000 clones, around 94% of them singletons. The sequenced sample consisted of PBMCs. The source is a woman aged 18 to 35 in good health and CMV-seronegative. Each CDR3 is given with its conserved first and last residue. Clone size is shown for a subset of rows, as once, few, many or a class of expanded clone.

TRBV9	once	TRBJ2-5	CASSSEGETQYF
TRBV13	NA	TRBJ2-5	CASSWTSGGQAETQYF
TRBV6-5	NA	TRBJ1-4	CASSQGPNEKLFF
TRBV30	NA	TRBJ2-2	CAWSPGLMNTGELFF
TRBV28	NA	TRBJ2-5	CACGTGRETQYF
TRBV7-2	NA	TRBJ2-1	CASSLLKHSSYNEQFF
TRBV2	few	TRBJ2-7	CASTTGIQGEQYF
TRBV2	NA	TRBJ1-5	CASSPDRYSNQPQHF
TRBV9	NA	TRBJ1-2	CASSVGDEGANYGYTF
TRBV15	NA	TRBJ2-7	CATSSRRTLYEQYF
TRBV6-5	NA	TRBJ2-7	CASSYSTTQYF
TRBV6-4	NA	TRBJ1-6	CASRETGNSPLHF
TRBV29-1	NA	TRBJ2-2	CSVGTGVDTGELFF
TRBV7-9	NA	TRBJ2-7	CASSSTSGGSYEQYF
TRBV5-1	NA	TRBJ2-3	CASSFNADTQYF
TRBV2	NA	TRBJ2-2	CASHLLAELTGELFF
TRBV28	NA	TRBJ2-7	CATTGQLTYEQYF
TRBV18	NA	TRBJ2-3	CASSPPRREDTQYF
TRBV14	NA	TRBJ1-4	CASSQEKENRARTNEKLFF
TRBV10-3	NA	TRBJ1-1	CAIRTGPWTEAFF
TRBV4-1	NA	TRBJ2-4	CASSHVPGNLAKNIQYF
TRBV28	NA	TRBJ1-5	CASSFGQLLGNQPQHF
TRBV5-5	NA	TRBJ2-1	CASSSGTVNEQFF
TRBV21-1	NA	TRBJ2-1	CASSKGKRQAPYNEQFF
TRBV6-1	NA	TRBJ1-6	CASYRGGGRVSPLHF
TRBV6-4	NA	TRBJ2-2	CASSETGGAAGELFF
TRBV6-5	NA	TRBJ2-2	CASSYRGWQITGELFF
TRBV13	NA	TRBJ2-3	CASRLAGGLSTDTQYF
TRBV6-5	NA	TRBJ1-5	CASSYSGQFRQPQHF
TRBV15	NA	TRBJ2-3	CATSGYIQGPPWDTQYF
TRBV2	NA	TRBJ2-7	CASSSRQVPVWDEQYF
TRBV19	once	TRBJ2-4	CASTPEGNLLAKNIQYF
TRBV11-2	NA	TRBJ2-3	CASSDKVGASTQYF
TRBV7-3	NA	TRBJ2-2	CASSPDRVGTGELFF
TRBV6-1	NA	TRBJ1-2	CASSEDRVKRGYTF
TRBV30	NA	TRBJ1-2	CAWTLTGGGYTF
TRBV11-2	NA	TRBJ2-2	CASSQNTYTGELFF
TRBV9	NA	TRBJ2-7	CASSPEGLAGPSSYEQYF
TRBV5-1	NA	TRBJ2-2	CASSLPGTSGGQVNTGELFF
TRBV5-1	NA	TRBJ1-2	CASRRETGPIYGYTF
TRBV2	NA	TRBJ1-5	CASSGGRGPYQPQHF
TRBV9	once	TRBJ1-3	CASSPGQGSAGNTIYF
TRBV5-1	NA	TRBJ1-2	CASSLDWGVGYTF
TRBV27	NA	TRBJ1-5	CASSSSPRGAYSNQPQHF
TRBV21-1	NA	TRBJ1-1	CASSKGGGSVGTEAFF
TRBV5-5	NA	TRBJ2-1	CASSLVPTSGGHEQFF
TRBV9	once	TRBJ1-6	CASSVKPGQSNSPLHF
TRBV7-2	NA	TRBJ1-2	CASSLAEAPGGYTF
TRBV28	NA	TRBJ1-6	CASTTAGVNSPLHF
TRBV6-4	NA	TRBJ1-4	CASSPGTGENEKLFF
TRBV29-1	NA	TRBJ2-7	CSVEIVYEQYF
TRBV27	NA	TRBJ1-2	CASSFIGGGYTF
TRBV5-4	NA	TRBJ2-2	CASSLASRGPRELFF
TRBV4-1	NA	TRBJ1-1	CASSLESGSDTEAFF